The 24 T cell receptor beta chains in this list originate from one sample, sequenced in a study of blood T cell repertoires in COVID-19. TCRdb's copy holds only in-frame clones and misses some; the assay was immunoSEQ multiplex PCR. Among 250,000 or so clones, 85% to 90% were seen once, and the ten largest hold 1.5% to 2%. Sequencing used PBMCs or T cells enriched from blood (not recorded which). These receptors all come from a man aged 35 to 55 who had recovered from COVID-19.

The rearrangement joins TRBV5-1 to TRBJ2-5; perhaps TRBD2 as D (5 bases). Trimming took 0 bases from V and 4 from J, leaving 16 bases between them. CDR3 length equals 16 residues. Germline V gene data show CDR1 as SGHRS and CDR2 as YFSETQ. CDR3 sequence: CASSLGALEARETQYF. In nucleotides, the CDR3 is TGCGCCAGCAGCTTGGGGGCTTTGGAGGCGAGAGAGACCCAGTACTTC.

V usage is TRBV27 and J usage is TRBJ2-1; 11 nucleotides align to TRBD2. CDR3 size: 15 residues. V was pared by 5 bases and J by 4 bases, with 4 bases of the junction left unmatched. Per the germline V gene, CDR1 is MNHEY and CDR2 is SMNVEV (reference sequence). Here the CDR3 DNA reads TGTGCCAGCAGTAAACTAGCGGGAGTTTACAATGAGCAGTTCTTC. Amino acid sequence: CASSKLAGVYNEQFF.

V usage is TRBV24-1 and J usage is TRBJ2-1, with 11 positions matching TRBD2. This CDR3 has 17 amino acids. CDR1 is KGHDR and CDR2 is SFDVKD in the germline V gene. Germline trimming cut 1 base from V and 0 bases from J; bases unmatched to any gene: 1. CDR3: CATSDFTSGSSYNEQFF. For the CDR3, the DNA is TGTGCCACCAGTGATTTCACTAGCGGGAGCTCCTACAATGAGCAGTTCTTC.

The chain uses TRBV24-1 and TRBJ1-1; TRBD1 is a possible D gene (5 bases). The CDR3 extends over 14 amino acids. The germline CDR1 and CDR2 sequences are KGHDR and SFDVKD. V gave up 3 bases and J gave up 3 bases, with 10 bases separating them. The CDR3 nucleotides read TGTGCCACCAGTGATGCAGGGAAGGACACTGAAGCTTTCTTT. Translation gives CATSDAGKDTEAFF.

The genes are TRBV9 and TRBJ2-7; possibly TRBD1 for D (6 bases). This CDR3 comprises 13 residues. The V gene lost 4 bases and the J gene lost 5 bases, with 13 bases spanning the gap. Germline CDR1 reads SGDLS; CDR2 reads YYNGEE. The chain's CDR3 is CASSTTGPHEQYF. Written as DNA, the CDR3 is TGTGCCAGCAGCACTACAGGGCCCCACGAGCAGTACTTC.

This clone was detected only once. This chain joins TRBV5-5 and TRBJ2-7; TRBD1 matches at 8 bases. V shed 0 bases and J 2 bases; nucleotides not matched to a gene: 4. Germline V CDR1 and CDR2: SGHKS, YYEKEE (reference sequence). The CDR3 has 15 amino acids. For the CDR3, the DNA is TGTGCCAGCAGCTTGGAGGACAGGGAAACCTACGAGCAGTACTTC. This encodes CASSLEDRETYEQYF.

The rearrangement links TRBV19 to TRBJ2-1; D is perhaps TRBD2 (6 bases). Trimming left V 2 bases short and J 2 bases short, with 7 bases between. Germline V gene data show CDR1 as LNHDA and CDR2 as SQIVND (reference sequence). The CDR3 spans 14 residues. The DNA of the CDR3 is TGTGCCAGTAGTATACTAGCGACCTACAATGAGCAGTTCTTC. Encoded protein: CASSILATYNEQFF.

The genes are TRBV27 and TRBJ2-7, with 10 bases identical to TRBD2. J lost 1 base, V lost 8 bases, and 11 bases had no gene match. The CDR3 covers 16 residues. Germline V gene data show CDR1 as MNHEY and CDR2 as SMNVEV (reference sequence). This CDR3 reads CASGREPSGRSYEQYF. Here the CDR3 DNA reads TGTGCCAGCGGACGGGAACCTAGCGGGAGATCCTACGAGCAGTACTTC.

The V and J genes are TRBV5-8 and TRBJ2-1; 7 bases are shared with TRBD1. The CDR3 runs to 15 residues. J was trimmed by 3 bases and V by 2 bases; bases with no gene match: 5. Germline values: CDR1 SGHTS, CDR2 YDEGEE. The CDR3 loop reads CASSFWQGDYNEQFF. The CDR3 bases are TGTGCCAGCAGCTTTTGGCAGGGGGACTACAATGAGCAGTTCTTC.

The chain has TRBV2 and TRBJ2-1; the D gene is possibly TRBD1 (6 bases). V dropped 3 bases and J dropped 4 bases, with 13 bases sitting between them. The CDR3 length is 15 residues. The V gene's germline CDR1 is SNHLY and CDR2 FYNNEI. The CDR3 nucleotides are TGTGCCAGCAGTGACGTACAGGGCCTATACAATGAGCAGTTCTTC. As protein: CASSDVQGLYNEQFF.

V and J are TRBV5-8 and TRBJ1-2; tentative D call: TRBD1 (6 bases). V was trimmed by 4 bases and J by 4 bases, leaving 14 bases between them. Germline V lookup: CDR1 SGHTS, CDR2 YDEGEE. The CDR3 runs 14 residues. The CDR3 loop reads CASSPTDRSYGYTF. The DNA of the CDR3 is TGTGCCAGCAGCCCAACCGACAGGAGCTATGGCTACACCTTC. Full variable domain (remainder filled in from reference TRBV5-8 and TRBJ1-2): EAGVTQSPTHLIKTRGQQATLRCSPISGHTSVYWYQQALGLGLQFLLWYDEGEERNRGNFPPRFSGRQFPNYSSELNVNALELEDSALYLCASSPTDRSYGYTFGSGTRLTVV.

The chain has TRBV9 and TRBJ2-7; 8 positions match TRBD2. Germline CDR1 is SGDLS and CDR2 is YYNGEE. CDR3 length equals 15 residues. V lost 4 bases and J lost 6; bases outside the gene matches: 12. Here the CDR3 DNA reads TGTGCCAGCAGCTATGCCGGGACTAGTCGCTCCGAGCAGTACTTC. Its translation is CASSYAGTSRSEQYF.

In its sample, this clone was seen once. The chain has TRBV5-4 and TRBJ2-7, with 8 bases aligning to TRBD2. Germline values: CDR1 SGHNT, CDR2 YYREEE (reference sequence). Trimming at V came to 6 bases and at J to 1 base, leaving 15 bases not matched to a gene. This CDR3 contains 17 residues. The DNA for the CDR3 is TGTGCCAGCACCCTCCGGAGGGTTAGCGGGATGTCCTACGAGCAGTACTTC. Its protein is CASTLRRVSGMSYEQYF.

The CDR3 region has the DNA TGCAGCGTCAAGACAGGAGCCGATCAGCCCCAGCATTTT. Its protein is CSVKTGADQPQHF. The chain employs TRBV29-1 and TRBJ1-5; tentatively, D is TRBD1 (6 bases). The CDR3 is made up of 13 amino acids. Germline values: CDR1 SQVTM, CDR2 ANQGSEA. Trimming shortened V by 6 bases and J by 5 bases, and 14 bases separated the two germline ends. The whole variable domain, remainder taken from reference TRBV29-1 and TRBJ1-5, is SAVISQKPSRDICQRGTSLTIQCQVDSQVTMMFWYRQQPGQSLTLIATANQGSEATYESGFVIDKFPISRPNLTFSTLTVSNMSPEDSSIYLCSVKTGADQPQHFGDGTRLSIL.

The chain uses TRBV30 and TRBJ1-5; maybe TRBD1 (6 bases). This CDR3 region has 15 residues. V lost 1 base, J lost 0 bases, and 10 bases lay in between. Germline V lookup: CDR1 GTSNPN, CDR2 SVGIG (reference sequence). The CDR3 bases are TGTGCCTGGAGTGGCGACAGGTATAGCAATCAGCCCCAGCATTTT. Translating it yields CAWSGDRYSNQPQHF.

The chain employs TRBV7-9 and TRBJ2-1; perhaps TRBD1 as D (6 bases). This CDR3 is built from 16 residues. Germline V lookup: CDR1 SEHNR, CDR2 FQNEAQ (reference sequence). V lost 3 bases to trimming and J lost 0 bases, with 12 bases between them. The CDR3, as DNA: TGTGCCAGCAGCTTGAAGGGGGAGAGCTCCTACAATGAGCAGTTCTTC. This encodes CASSLKGESSYNEQFF. The whole variable domain, filled in from reference TRBV7-9 and TRBJ2-1, reads DTGVSQNPRHKITKRGQNVTFRCDPISEHNRLYWYRQTLGQGPEFLTYFQNEAQLEKSRLLSDRFSAERPKGSFSTLEIQRTEQGDSAMYLCASSLKGESSYNEQFFGPGTRLTVL.

This sequence joins TRBV4-2 and TRBJ2-1; the match to TRBD2 covers 7 bases. V was clipped by 1 base and J by 2 bases; unmatched bases: 8. This CDR3 is 17 amino acids long. Germline lookup yields CDR1 LGHNA and CDR2 YNFKEQ. CDR3 DNA: TGTGCCAGCAGCCAAGCCGGTCTAGCGGCCCCCTACAATGAGCAGTTCTTC. Its protein is CASSQAGLAAPYNEQFF.

The rearrangement uses TRBV19 and TRBJ2-3; D possibly corresponds to TRBD2 (6 bases). This CDR3 spans 16 amino acids. The V gene's germline CDR1 is LNHDA and CDR2 SQIVND (reference sequence). Between the trimmed V and J ends, which lost 3 bases and 2 bases, there was a span of 15 bases. The CDR3 DNA follows: TGTGCCAGTAGTATCCCGGGGGACGTGAACACAGATACGCAGTATTTT. Protein: CASSIPGDVNTDTQYF.

The chain uses TRBV9 and TRBJ2-5, with D perhaps TRBD2 (6 bases). Germline V gene lookup returns CDR1 SGDLS and CDR2 YYNGEE. This CDR3 contains 16 residues. The V gene lost 4 bases and the J gene lost 4 bases, with 20 bases spanning the gap. CDR3 DNA: TGTGCCAGCAGCCCGAACCCTTCCCCGCGGGGAGAGACCCAGTACTTC. Protein: CASSPNPSPRGETQYF.

The chain recombines TRBV5-1 with TRBJ1-4; TRBD1 matches 8 bases. The V and J ends lost 1 base and 1 base, in that order; junction bases with no gene match: 3. Looked up from germline, CDR1 is SGHRS and CDR2 is YFSETQ. The CDR3 extends over 16 amino acids. CDR3 protein: CASSLPGTGTNEKLFF. CDR3 sequence (DNA): TGCGCCAGCAGCTTGCCCGGGACAGGAACTAATGAAAAACTGTTTTTT.

The V gene is TRBV9, the J gene TRBJ1-4; maybe TRBD1 (5 bases). The V and J ends lost 3 bases and 0 bases respectively, with 9 bases between them. This CDR3 spans 15 amino acids. From germline, CDR1 is SGDLS and CDR2 YYNGEE. CDR3 loop: CASSARQSTNEKLFF. In DNA form, the CDR3 reads TGTGCCAGCAGCGCCAGACAGTCAACTAATGAAAAACTGTTTTTT.

The chain employs TRBV7-2 and TRBJ2-7, with D perhaps TRBD2 (7 bases). CDR3 size: 16 residues. V was trimmed by 5 bases and J by 1 base, leaving 18 bases between them. Germline CDR1 reads SGHTA; CDR2 reads FQGNSA. The CDR3: CASSPGGGANSYEQYF. Here the CDR3 DNA reads TGTGCCAGCAGCCCGGGTGGGGGGGCAAATTCCTACGAGCAGTACTTC.

V is TRBV6-5 and J is TRBJ2-7; TRBD2 matches at 7 bases. This CDR3 comprises 13 residues. The V segment lost 8 bases and the J segment 7 bases; nucleotides outside the gene matches: 11. Germline CDR1 MNHEY, CDR2 SVGAGI. CDR3 sequence: CASRDAGEREQYF. CDR3 sequence (DNA): TGTGCCAGCCGGGATGCGGGAGAGAGGGAGCAGTACTTC.

The chain joins TRBV19 to TRBJ2-1; possibly TRBD1 for D (5 bases). This CDR3 has 16 residues. Germline lookup yields CDR1 LNHDA and CDR2 SQIVND (reference sequence). Trimming removed 3 bases from V and 5 bases from J, with 17 bases in between. The CDR3 here is CASSILQGPPHNEQFF. As DNA, the CDR3 is TGTGCCAGTAGTATCTTGCAGGGCCCCCCCCACAATGAGCAGTTCTTC.